These 31 T cell receptor beta chains were all obtained from the same sample, sequenced in a study of T cells in Graves' hyperthyroidism and ophthalmopathy. RNA transcripts were the template for amplifying TCR beta CDR3 regions. Primed by the HTBI set, a first-round RT-PCR was run on the TCR CDR3. TCRdb re-called the multiplex PCR reads with MiXCR, one entry per CDR3 protein. The sample holds 550,000 to 850,000 distinct CDR3 sequences; about 19% are singletons and the top ten take about a sixth. The specimen sequenced was blood. The receptors derive from a woman aged 45-60 years with Graves' hyperthyroidism that later progressed to Graves' ophthalmopathy.

This clonotype was counted only a few times. V and J are TRBV9 and TRBJ1-1, with 8 bases lining up with TRBD1. After removal of 0 bases from V and 11 bases from J, the junction contained 12 bases not matched to a gene. The CDR3 runs to 15 residues. Looked up from germline, CDR1 is SGDLS and CDR2 is YYNGEE. CDR3 region: CASSVVGQGGADAFF. The CDR3 DNA reads TGTGCCAGCAGCGTAGTCGGACAGGGCGGTGCGGATGCTTTCTTT.

Only a few counts were recorded for this clonotype. The chain carries TRBV5-1 and TRBJ1-5; the D is unclear. CDR1 is SGHRS and CDR2 is YFSETQ in the germline V gene. This CDR3 comprises 13 residues. V was clipped by 5 bases and J by 11 bases, with 17 bases between them. CDR3 residues: CASRLRRSVAQHF. DNA of the CDR3: TGCGCCAGCAGGCTGCGACGGAGCGTGGCCCAGCATTTT.

This clonotype was counted ten times or more. The rearrangement uses TRBV7-8 and TRBJ1-5, with D uncertain. In germline, CDR1 is SGHVS, CDR2 FQNEAQ. Trimming cost V 5 bases and J 5 bases, with 16 bases left between them. The CDR3 extends over 15 amino acids. The CDR3, as DNA: TGTGCCAGCAGCCAGAGAGGGAATTGGGATCAGCCCCAGCATTTT. It encodes CASSQRGNWDQPQHF.

This clonotype was detected many times. The rearrangement joins TRBV7-8 to TRBJ2-7; D is undetermined. The CDR3 is 11 amino acids. The V gene's germline CDR1 is SGHVS and CDR2 FQNEAQ. Deletions cut 2 bases from V and 7 bases from J, with 6 bases between. In nucleotides, the CDR3 is TGTGCCAGCAGCTTAATGGGGGAGCAGTACTTC. Amino acid sequence: CASSLMGEQYF.

This clonotype was seen only a few times. This chain uses TRBV4-1 with TRBJ2-5; 14 nucleotides agree with TRBD2. The germline CDR1 and CDR2 sequences are MGHRA and YSYEKL. Trimming at V came to 0 bases and at J to 2 bases, leaving 14 bases not matched to a gene. The CDR3 extends over 21 amino acids. The CDR3: CASSQDAGTSGGPKYQETQYF. The DNA for the CDR3 is TGCGCCAGCAGCCAAGATGCGGGGACTAGCGGGGGCCCTAAATATCAAGAGACCCAGTACTTC.

In its sample, this clonotype was seen many times. The chain is built from TRBV18 and TRBJ1-1; D is perhaps TRBD1 (5 bases). V lost 8 bases to trimming and J lost 7 bases, with 20 bases between them. Germline V gene sequence: CDR1 KGHSH, CDR2 LQKENI. CDR3 length: 14 residues. The CDR3 coding sequence is TGTGCCAGCCTACCGCGTCACCCTGACAGTGAAGCTTTCTTT. Its translation is CASLPRHPDSEAFF. The full variable domain, completed using reference TRBV18 and TRBJ1-1, is NAGVMQNPRHLVRRRGQEARLRCSPMKGHSHVYWYRQLPEEGLKFMVYLQKENIIDESGMPKERFSAEFPKEGPSILRIQQVVRGDSAAYFCASLPRHPDSEAFFGQGTRLTVV.

The gene calls are TRBV2 and TRBJ1-1; D is unresolved. Trimming took 6 bases from V and 5 from J, leaving 10 bases between them. Germline V gene lookup returns CDR1 SNHLY and CDR2 FYNNEI. This CDR3 is built from 12 residues. This CDR3 reads CASRTQATEAFF. As DNA, the CDR3 is TGTGCCAGCAGGACCCAGGCGACTGAAGCTTTCTTT.

This clonotype was counted only a few times. The chain is built from TRBV12-3 or TRBV12-4 and TRBJ1-1; D is undetermined. CDR3 length: 11 residues. The V and J ends lost 3 bases and 10 bases respectively, with 9 bases between them. CDR3 protein: CASSLAEGAFF. The CDR3 DNA reads as TGTGCCAGCAGTTTGGCGGAAGGAGCTTTCTTT.

The rearrangement links TRBV9 to TRBJ1-1; a weak D match, TRBD1 (6 bases). This CDR3 contains 14 residues. Trimming took off 3 bases at V and 4 bases at J, with 13 bases between the two ends. From germline, CDR1 is SGDLS and CDR2 YYNGEE. The CDR3 sequence is CASSAGGGGTEAFF. The CDR3 DNA is TGTGCCAGCAGCGCCGGGGGAGGGGGCACTGAAGCTTTCTTT.

This clonotype was detected only a few times. This chain joins TRBV2 and TRBJ2-4; D gene ambiguous. The CDR3 totals 14 residues. Trimming removed 2 bases from V and 6 bases from J, with 11 bases in between. The germline gives CDR1 SNHLY, CDR2 FYNNEI. This CDR3 reads CASSESGPSNIQYF. The CDR3, as DNA: TGTGCCAGCAGTGAATCGGGCCCGTCAAACATTCAGTACTTC.

With respect to this clonotype: The junction shows a germline mismatch at one end, possibly a read error. V is TRBV7-9 and J is TRBJ1-1; D possibly corresponds to TRBD1 (6 bases). This CDR3 is 13 amino acids long. The germline gives CDR1 SEHNR, CDR2 FQNEAQ (reference sequence). CDR3 sequence: CASTTDRNTEASF. For the CDR3, the DNA is TGTGCCAGCACTACCGACAGGAACACTGAAGCTTCCTTT.

This clonotype has ten or more counts. The V call is TRBV30, the J call TRBJ1-2; TRBD1 might be the D (5 bases). V lost 0 bases, J lost 2 bases, and 10 bases lay in between. CDR3 length equals 14 residues. Germline V CDR1 and CDR2: GTSNPN, SVGIG (reference sequence). The CDR3 DNA reads as TGTGCCTGGAGTGTGGGGGGATCCAACTATGGCTACACCTTC. Protein: CAWSVGGSNYGYTF.

This clonotype was observed many times. The chain carries TRBV6-5 and TRBJ1-5; TRBD1 is a possible D gene (5 bases). CDR1 is MNHEY and CDR2 is SVGAGI in the germline V gene. This CDR3 contains 14 residues. The V end lost 0 bases, the J end lost 7 bases, and 10 bases lay between the germline ends. CDR3 DNA: TGTGCCAGCAGTTACTCGGGGGAGATCCAGCCCCAGCATTTT. Protein sequence: CASSYSGEIQPQHF.

This clonotype has only a few counts. The conserved closing phenylalanine or tryptophan is absent in this CDR3, likely reflecting a read error. The J gene is TRBJ2-7, the V gene TRBV7-9; D could derive from TRBD1 or TRBD2 (6 bases each). The CDR3 runs to 14 residues. Germline V gives CDR1 SEHNR, CDR2 FQNEAQ (reference sequence). V shed 1 base and J shed 5 bases, with 12 bases lying between them. CDR3 in DNA: TGTGCCAGCAGCTTAGTTCGGGGGCACAACGAGCAGTACCTC. Its protein is CASSLVRGHNEQYL.

This clonotype showed up many times. This rearrangement joins TRBV2 to TRBJ2-1, with 8 bases that match TRBD2. The V gene end was trimmed by 8 bases and the J gene end by 8 bases; junction bases not matched to a gene: 14. Germline values: CDR1 SNHLY, CDR2 FYNNEI. The CDR3 is made up of 15 amino acids. CDR3 residues: CASGRLAPTDDEQFF. The CDR3 DNA sequence: TGTGCCAGCGGCAGACTAGCGCCGACGGACGATGAGCAGTTCTTC.

The V call is TRBV6-2 or TRBV6-3, the J call TRBJ2-1; 9 nucleotides line up with TRBD1. J gave up 3 bases and V 6 bases, and 3 bases lay outside the gene matches. In germline, CDR1 is MNHEY, CDR2 SVGEGT. This CDR3 has 14 amino acids. CDR3 loop: CASSHRGLYNEQFF. The DNA of the CDR3 is TGTGCCAGCAGCCACAGGGGGCTCTACAATGAGCAGTTCTTC.

The genes are TRBV5-1 and TRBJ2-1; 8 bases line up with TRBD1. Germline V CDR1 and CDR2: SGHRS, YFSETQ. The junction had 7 bases not matched to a gene; V was cut back by 7 bases and J by 1 base. There are 15 residues in the CDR3. The DNA of the CDR3 is TGCGCCAGCGCCCCCGGACAGGGATCCTACAATGAGCAGTTCTTC. Translation: CASAPGQGSYNEQFF.

The gene calls are TRBV6-1 and TRBJ2-2; D unresolved. V was clipped by 6 bases and J by 6 bases, with 14 bases between them. The CDR3 has 14 residues. Germline CDR1 is MNHNS and CDR2 is SASEGT. The CDR3 protein is CASRANIGAGELFF. The CDR3, as DNA: TGTGCCAGCAGAGCTAATATTGGAGCCGGGGAGCTGTTTTTT.

This clonotype was seen at least ten times. The rearrangement joins TRBV2 to TRBJ1-1; tentatively, D is TRBD1 (5 bases). The V end was cut by 3 bases, the J end by 4 bases, with 9 bases between. Germline V gene data show CDR1 as SNHLY and CDR2 as FYNNEI. The CDR3 is made up of 13 amino acids. The CDR3 spells CASSDSGGTEAFF. CDR3 in DNA: TGTGCCAGCAGTGACTCTGGGGGCACTGAAGCTTTCTTT. Looking up the rest from reference TRBV2 and TRBJ1-1 gives the full variable domain: EPEVTQTPSHQVTQMGQEVILRCVPISNHLYFYWYRQILGQKVEFLVSFYNNEISEKSEIFDDQFSVERPDGSNFTLKIRSTKLEDSAMYFCASSDSGGTEAFFGQGTRLTVV.

Only a few counts were recorded for this clonotype. This chain connects TRBV7-6 to TRBJ1-1, with TRBD1 matching over 8 bases. This CDR3 has 14 amino acids. Unmatched junction bases numbered 7, after V lost 4 bases and J lost 6 bases. Germline V CDR1 and CDR2: SGHVS, FNYEAQ. The chain's CDR3 is CASSWTGKDPEAFF. CDR3 DNA sequence: TGTGCCAGCAGCTGGACAGGGAAGGACCCTGAAGCTTTCTTT.

This clonotype was found a few times. The junction does not match germline at one end; this may be a read error. The chain joins TRBV12-3 or TRBV12-4 to TRBJ2-1; D is unresolved. The CDR3 consists of 17 residues. The CDR3 region has the DNA TGTACCAGCACCTCCTTAGGCTCCAGCCTCCGCCTCAATGAGCAGTTCTTC. Protein product: CTSTSLGSSLRLNEQFF.

This clonotype was recorded a few times. V is TRBV19 and J is TRBJ1-5, with D possibly being TRBD1 (5 bases). Trimming took 5 bases from V and 0 from J, leaving 17 bases between them. The germline CDR1 and CDR2 sequences are LNHDA and SQIVND (reference sequence). The CDR3 consists of 17 residues. The CDR3 DNA is TGTGCCAGTAGTCAACGACATGGGGGAGATAGCAATCAGCCCCAGCATTTT. Translated, it gives CASSQRHGGDSNQPQHF. Together with reference TRBV19 and TRBJ1-5, the CDR3 gives the full variable domain: DGGITQSPKYLFRKEGQNVTLSCEQNLNHDAMYWYRQDPGQGLRLIYYSQIVNDFQKGDIAEGYSVSREKKESFPLTVTSAQKNPTAFYLCASSQRHGGDSNQPQHFGDGTRLSIL.

This clonotype has at least ten counts. This chain uses TRBV11-3 with TRBJ2-2; D is unclear. The germline V gene has CDR1 SGHNT and CDR2 YENEEA. The CDR3 loop spans 15 amino acids. Trimming cost V 5 bases and J 0 bases, with 10 bases left between them. Written as DNA, the CDR3 is TGTGCCAGCAGCCAAACACCATCGAACACCGGGGAGCTGTTTTTT. Translating it yields CASSQTPSNTGELFF.

This clonotype was seen more than once but under ten times. The chain joins TRBV6-1 to TRBJ1-5, with TRBD1 matching 11 bases. V lost 6 bases to trimming and J lost 5 bases; unmatched junction nucleotides: 6. The CDR3 is 15 amino acids. The germline CDR1 and CDR2 sequences are MNHNS and SASEGT. This CDR3 reads CASSHRTGGYQPQHF. The CDR3 DNA is TGTGCCAGCAGCCACCGGACAGGGGGCTATCAGCCCCAGCATTTT.

This clonotype was detected many times. The gene calls are TRBV7-9 and TRBJ1-1; the D gene is possibly TRBD1 (6 bases). V gave up 6 bases and J gave up 0 bases, with 11 bases separating them. Germline CDR1 reads SEHNR; CDR2 reads FQNEAQ (reference sequence). The length of the CDR3 is 14 residues. The DNA for the CDR3 is TGTGCCAGCAGTCGGGACACCCTGAACACTGAAGCTTTCTTT. Translated, it gives CASSRDTLNTEAFF.

This clonotype was detected ten times or more. This chain links TRBV7-8 with TRBJ2-1, with 11 bases lining up with TRBD2. J was trimmed by 4 bases and V by 3 bases; bases with no gene match: 5. This CDR3 spans 16 amino acids. Germline CDR1 is SGHVS and CDR2 is FQNEAQ. CDR3 nucleotides: TGTGCCAGCAGCTTGGCCTTAGCGGGGGGGTACAATGAGCAGTTCTTC. Translation gives CASSLALAGGYNEQFF.

This clonotype was detected many times. The chain has TRBV18 and TRBJ2-3, with no clear D. The V end lost 0 bases, the J end lost 6 bases, and 10 bases lay between the germline ends. The CDR3 is made up of 14 amino acids. The germline gives CDR1 KGHSH, CDR2 LQKENI. CDR3 amino acids: CASSPPAPADTQYF. The DNA of the CDR3 is TGTGCCAGCTCACCACCGGCCCCGGCGGATACGCAGTATTTT.

The V gene is TRBV20-1, the J gene TRBJ1-4; the D gene is possibly TRBD1 (6 bases). The CDR3 extends over 14 amino acids. Trimming took 3 bases from V and 3 from J, leaving 11 bases between them. Germline CDR1 reads DFQATT; CDR2 reads SNEGSKA (reference sequence). CDR3 residues: CSARNRESNEKLFF. Here the CDR3 DNA reads TGCAGTGCTAGGAACAGGGAGTCTAATGAAAAACTGTTTTTT.

V and J are TRBV28 and TRBJ1-4; TRBD1 matches 7 bases. The germline V gene encodes CDR1 MDHEN and CDR2 SYDVKM. The CDR3 contains 16 residues. J lost 3 bases, V lost 1 base, and 5 bases had no gene match. CDR3 region: CASSLYKGASNEKLFF. CDR3 nucleotide sequence: TGTGCCAGCAGTTTATACAAGGGGGCATCTAATGAAAAACTGTTTTTT.

In its sample, this clonotype was seen many times. The rearrangement joins TRBV2 to TRBJ1-1, with a weak D call TRBD1 (6 bases). Between the trimmed V and J ends, which lost 3 bases and 5 bases, there was a span of 13 bases. The CDR3 totals 14 residues. CDR1 is SNHLY and CDR2 is FYNNEI in the germline V gene. This CDR3 reads CASSDDRGATEAFF. In DNA form, the CDR3 reads TGTGCCAGCAGTGACGACCGGGGGGCAACTGAAGCTTTCTTT.

A remark on this clonotype: This may be a read error, as it is one base from a much larger clone. J is TRBJ2-3 and V is TRBV10-3; perhaps TRBD1 as D (5 bases). Between the trimmed V and J ends, which lost 1 base and 6 bases, there was a span of 11 bases. The CDR3 spans 14 residues. Germline CDR1 reads ENHRY; CDR2 reads SYGVKD. The CDR3 spells CAISELSRADTQYF. The CDR3, as DNA: TGTGCCATCAGTGAGTTAAGCAGGGCCGATACGCAGTATTTT.